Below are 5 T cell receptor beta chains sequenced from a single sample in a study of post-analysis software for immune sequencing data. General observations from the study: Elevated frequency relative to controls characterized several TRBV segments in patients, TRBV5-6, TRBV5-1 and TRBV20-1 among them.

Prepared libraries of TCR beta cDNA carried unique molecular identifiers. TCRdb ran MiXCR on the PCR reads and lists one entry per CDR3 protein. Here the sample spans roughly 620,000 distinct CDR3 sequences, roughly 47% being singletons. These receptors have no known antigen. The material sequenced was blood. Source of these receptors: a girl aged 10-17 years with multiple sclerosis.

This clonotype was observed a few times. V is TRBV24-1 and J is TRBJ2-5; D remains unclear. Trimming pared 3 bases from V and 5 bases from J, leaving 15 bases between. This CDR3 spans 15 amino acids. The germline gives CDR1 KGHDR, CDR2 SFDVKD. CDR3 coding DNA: TGTGCCACCAGTGATCCAGGAGAACCGGCGGAGACCCAGTACTTC. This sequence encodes CATSDPGEPAETQYF.

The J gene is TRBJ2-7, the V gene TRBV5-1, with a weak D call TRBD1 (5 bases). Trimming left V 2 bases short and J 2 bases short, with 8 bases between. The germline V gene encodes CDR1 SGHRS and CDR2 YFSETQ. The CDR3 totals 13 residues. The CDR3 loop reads CASSLQAPYEQYF. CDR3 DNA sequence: TGCGCCAGCAGCTTACAGGCTCCCTACGAGCAGTACTTC.

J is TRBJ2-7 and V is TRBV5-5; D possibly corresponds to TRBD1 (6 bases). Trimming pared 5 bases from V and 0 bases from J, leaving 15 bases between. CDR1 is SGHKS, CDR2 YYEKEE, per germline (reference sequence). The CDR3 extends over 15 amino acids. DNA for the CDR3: TGTGCCAGCAGATTACAGGGTCAGAGCTCCTACGAGCAGTACTTC. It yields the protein CASRLQGQSSYEQYF. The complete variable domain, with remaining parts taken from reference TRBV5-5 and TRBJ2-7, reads DAGVTQSPTHLIKTRGQQVTLRCSPISGHKSVSWYQQVLGQGPQFIFQYYEKEERGRGNFPDRFSARQFPNYSSELNVNALLLGDSALYLCASRLQGQSSYEQYFGPGTRLTVT.

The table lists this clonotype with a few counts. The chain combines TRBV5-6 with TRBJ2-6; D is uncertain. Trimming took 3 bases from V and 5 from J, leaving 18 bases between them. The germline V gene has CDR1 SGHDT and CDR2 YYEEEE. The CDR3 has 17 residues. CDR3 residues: CASSSQFRSSRANVLTF. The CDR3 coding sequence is TGTGCCAGCAGCTCTCAGTTCCGATCGTCACGGGCCAACGTCCTGACTTTC.

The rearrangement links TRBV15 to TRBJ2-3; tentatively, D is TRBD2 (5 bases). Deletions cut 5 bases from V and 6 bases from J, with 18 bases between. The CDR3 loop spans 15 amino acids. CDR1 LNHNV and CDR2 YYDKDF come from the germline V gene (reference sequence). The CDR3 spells CATSGQRRSPDTQYF. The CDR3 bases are TGTGCCACCAGCGGCCAGCGGAGATCACCGGATACGCAGTATTTT.